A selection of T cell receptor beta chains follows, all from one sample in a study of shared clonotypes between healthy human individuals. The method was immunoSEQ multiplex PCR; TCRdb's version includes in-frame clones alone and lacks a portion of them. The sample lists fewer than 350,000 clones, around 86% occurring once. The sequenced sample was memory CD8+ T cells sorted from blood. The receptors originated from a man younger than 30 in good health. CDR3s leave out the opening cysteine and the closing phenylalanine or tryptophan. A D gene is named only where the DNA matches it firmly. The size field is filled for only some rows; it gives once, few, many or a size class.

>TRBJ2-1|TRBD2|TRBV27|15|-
ASSSGLAGAWNNEQF
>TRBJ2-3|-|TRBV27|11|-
ASSFYRTDTQY
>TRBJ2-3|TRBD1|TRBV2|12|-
ASNPTGATDTQY
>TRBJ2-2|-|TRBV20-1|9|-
SARRAGELF
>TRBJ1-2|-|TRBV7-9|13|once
ASSSLTGDPLGYT
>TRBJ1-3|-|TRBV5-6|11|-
ASSLGEEDTIY
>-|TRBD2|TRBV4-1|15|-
ASSPGTSGGLPYEQY
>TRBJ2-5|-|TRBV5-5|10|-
ASSEGLETQY
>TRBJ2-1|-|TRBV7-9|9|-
ASSLTAEQF
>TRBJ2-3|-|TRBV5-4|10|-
ASSLDPDTQY
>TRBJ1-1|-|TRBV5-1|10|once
ASSFEGEAAF
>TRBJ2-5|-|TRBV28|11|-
ASSSSPEETQY
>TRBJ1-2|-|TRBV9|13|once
ASSPNSGKTDGYT
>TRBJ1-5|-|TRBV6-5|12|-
ATNDRSGNQPQH
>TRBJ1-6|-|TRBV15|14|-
ATSREVWAVNSPLH
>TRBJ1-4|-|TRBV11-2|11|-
ASSPYPRDRLF
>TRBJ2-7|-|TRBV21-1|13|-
ASRYDRAQSYEQY
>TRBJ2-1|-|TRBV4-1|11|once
ASSQPLDNEQF
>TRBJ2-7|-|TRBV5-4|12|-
ASSLVPEDYEQY
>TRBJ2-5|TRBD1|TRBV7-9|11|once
ASSQFLDRLKY
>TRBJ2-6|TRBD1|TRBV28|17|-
ASSLRDSLYLSGANVLT
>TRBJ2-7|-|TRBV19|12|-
ASSLQGFTYEQY
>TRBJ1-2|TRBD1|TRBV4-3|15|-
ASSQDPWTGFIYGYT
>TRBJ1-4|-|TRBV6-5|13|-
ASSYVGAANEKLF
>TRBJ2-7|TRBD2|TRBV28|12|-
ASRGAGGSYEQY
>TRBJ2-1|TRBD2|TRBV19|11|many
ASRTTSEYEQF
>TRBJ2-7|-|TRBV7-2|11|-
ASSPLGPYEQY
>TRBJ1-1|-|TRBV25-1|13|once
ASSDSTDKNTEAF
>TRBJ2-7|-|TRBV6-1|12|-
ASSEVRLVYEQY
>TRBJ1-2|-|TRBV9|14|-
ASSPDLEGLVYGYT
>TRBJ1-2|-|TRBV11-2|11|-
ASSLGIGYGYT
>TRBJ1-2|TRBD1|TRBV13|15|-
ASSSLRTGGPFYGYT
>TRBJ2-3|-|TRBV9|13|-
ASSVGIAETDTQY
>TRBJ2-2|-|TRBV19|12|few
ASRIRENTGELF
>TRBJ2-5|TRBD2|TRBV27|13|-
ASSLTGLAQETQY
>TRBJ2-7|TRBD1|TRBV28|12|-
ASGVTGGDGEQY
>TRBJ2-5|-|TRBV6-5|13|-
ASSYSIWGGETQY
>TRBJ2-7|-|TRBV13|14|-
ASSSGRGESPYEQY
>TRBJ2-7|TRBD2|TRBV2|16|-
ASSEPGLAGLHSYEQY
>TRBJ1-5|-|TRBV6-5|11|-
ASSYGGGQPQH
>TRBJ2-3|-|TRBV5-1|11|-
ASSPAGTDTQY
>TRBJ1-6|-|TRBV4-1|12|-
ASSLNRARPPLH